This T cell receptor (beta chain) emerged from a study of OX40 agonist ivuxolimab in advanced cancers. Using immunoSEQ multiplex PCR, the repertoire was profiled, and TCRdb retains in-frame clones only, with some absent. This sample carries more than 85,000 clones, about 92% of them seen once, and the ten largest clones take 0.27%. Concerning this clone: Other nucleotide sequences from this sample produce the same CDR3.

V gave up 0 bases and J gave up 4 bases, with 7 bases separating them. The CDR3 totals 14 residues. The germline gives CDR1 SEHNR, CDR2 FQNEAQ (reference sequence). This clonotype was obtained from an adult with an advanced solid tumor such as melanoma, head and neck, liver or kidney cancer. The rearrangement uses TRBV7-9 and TRBJ1-3, with D unresolved. The source was CD4+ or CD8+ T cells sorted from blood, collected in a trial of the OX40 agonist ivuxolimab. The DNA of the CDR3 is TGTGCCAGCAGCTTAGCTGGGTCCGGAAACACCATATATTTT. Protein product: CASSLAGSGNTIYF.